A selection of T cell receptor beta chains follows, all from one sample in a study of blood T cell repertoires in COVID-19. This table comes from immunoSEQ multiplex PCR, and its TCRdb copy is limited to in-frame clones, with some not included. The sample shows approximately 54,000 clones, approximately 80% of them seen only once. Sequencing was performed on peripheral blood. The receptors originated from a human donor in a cohort sampled during active COVID-19. Each CDR3 is given with its conserved first and last residue. The D gene is left open where the match is weak. Size tells how often a clone was seen (once, few, many) or the class of an expanded clone, and some rows leave it out.

clone size: .
CDR3 length: 14
J gene: TRBJ2-1
V gene: TRBV5-1
D gene: .
CDR3 DNA: TGCGCCAGCACCTATCTCGGGGGCTACAATGAGCAGTTCTTC
CDR3 protein: CASTYLGGYNEQFF

clone size: .
CDR3 length: 13
J gene: TRBJ2-7
V gene: TRBV18
D gene: .
CDR3 DNA: TGTGCCAGCTCAACTACAGGGTCCTACGAGCAGTACTTC
CDR3 protein: CASSTTGSYEQYF

clone size: .
CDR3 length: 12
J gene: TRBJ1-1
V gene: TRBV14
D gene: .
CDR3 DNA: TGTGCCAGCAGTACCGGAGGCCCTGAAGCTTTCTTT
CDR3 protein: CASSTGGPEAFF

clone size: .
CDR3 length: 15
J gene: TRBJ1-4
V gene: TRBV30
D gene: .
CDR3 DNA: TGTGCCTGGAGTGTACAAAGGGCAGGGCCCGAAAAACTGTTTTTT
CDR3 protein: CAWSVQRAGPEKLFF

clone size: .
CDR3 length: 16
J gene: TRBJ2-1
V gene: TRBV19
D gene: TRBD2
CDR3 DNA: TGTGCCAGTATGTCCTTCCTAGCGGGAGAAGTGGGTGAGCAGTTCTTC
CDR3 protein: CASMSFLAGEVGEQFF

clone size: once
CDR3 length: 15
J gene: TRBJ1-6
V gene: TRBV7-2
D gene: .
CDR3 DNA: TGTGCCAGCAGCTTAGATAGGGGTTCCGGTTCACCCCTCCACTTT
CDR3 protein: CASSLDRGSGSPLHF

clone size: .
CDR3 length: 16
J gene: TRBJ1-5
V gene: TRBV19
D gene: TRBD1
CDR3 DNA: TGTGCCAGTAGGGTGACAGGGGATTATAGCAATCAGCCCCAGCATTTT
CDR3 protein: CASRVTGDYSNQPQHF

clone size: .
CDR3 length: 14
J gene: TRBJ2-7
V gene: TRBV7-2
D gene: TRBD1
CDR3 DNA: TGTGCCAGCAGCTTAGGGACAGGGATGTACGAGCAGTACTTC
CDR3 protein: CASSLGTGMYEQYF

clone size: .
CDR3 length: 16
J gene: TRBJ1-4
V gene: TRBV27
D gene: .
CDR3 DNA: TGTGCCAGCAGTAGGGGCAGGTCCGAGGTCCATGAAAAACTGTTTTTT
CDR3 protein: CASSRGRSEVHEKLFF

clone size: .
CDR3 length: 15
J gene: TRBJ2-1
V gene: TRBV9
D gene: TRBD1
CDR3 DNA: TGTGCCAGCAGCGTAGAGGACAGGGGGGACAATGAGCAGTTCTTC
CDR3 protein: CASSVEDRGDNEQFF

clone size: .
CDR3 length: 15
J gene: TRBJ2-3
V gene: TRBV19
D gene: .
CDR3 DNA: TGTGCCAGTAGTACGCTAGCCAACCCCACAGATACGCAGTATTTT
CDR3 protein: CASSTLANPTDTQYF

clone size: .
CDR3 length: 16
J gene: TRBJ2-3
V gene: TRBV27
D gene: .
CDR3 DNA: TGTGCCAGCAGTTTATTAGGGCGGGGTCGCACAGATACGCAGTATTTT
CDR3 protein: CASSLLGRGRTDTQYF

clone size: .
CDR3 length: 14
J gene: TRBJ2-7
V gene: TRBV19
D gene: TRBD2
CDR3 DNA: TGTGCCAGTAGCCATCCGGGAGGGCCCTACGAGCAGTACTTC
CDR3 protein: CASSHPGGPYEQYF

clone size: .
CDR3 length: 15
J gene: TRBJ2-2
V gene: TRBV18
D gene: .
CDR3 DNA: TGTGCCAGCTCAGAGAGGGCCGCGAACACCGGGGAGCTGTTTTTT
CDR3 protein: CASSERAANTGELFF

clone size: few
CDR3 length: 16
J gene: TRBJ1-4
V gene: TRBV7-2
D gene: .
CDR3 DNA: TGTGCCAGCAGCCCCTGGGGGGGGAAGGTTAATGAAAAACTGTTTTTT
CDR3 protein: CASSPWGGKVNEKLFF

clone size: .
CDR3 length: 11
J gene: TRBJ2-7
V gene: TRBV6-5
D gene: .
CDR3 DNA: TGTGCCACTCAGTCCAGCTACGAGCAGTACTTC
CDR3 protein: CATQSSYEQYF

clone size: once
CDR3 length: 14
J gene: TRBJ2-3
V gene: TRBV18
D gene: TRBD1
CDR3 DNA: TGTGCCAGCTCACCAGGGACAGGTACAGATACGCAGTATTTT
CDR3 protein: CASSPGTGTDTQYF

clone size: .
CDR3 length: 15
J gene: TRBJ2-3
V gene: TRBV19
D gene: TRBD2
CDR3 DNA: TGTGCCAGTAGAGATAGCGGGAGGGGCACAGATACGCAGTATTTT
CDR3 protein: CASRDSGRGTDTQYF

clone size: .
CDR3 length: 14
J gene: TRBJ1-3
V gene: TRBV30
D gene: .
CDR3 DNA: TGTGCCTGGAGTCTACCGCTCTCTGGAAACACCATATATTTT
CDR3 protein: CAWSLPLSGNTIYF

clone size: .
CDR3 length: 12
J gene: TRBJ1-4
V gene: TRBV29-1
D gene: .
CDR3 DNA: TGCAGCGTTACTATAGCTGGTGAAAAACTGTTTTTT
CDR3 protein: CSVTIAGEKLFF

clone size: .
CDR3 length: 15
J gene: TRBJ1-5
V gene: TRBV4-3
D gene: .
CDR3 DNA: TGCGCCAGCAGCCAGGGGGCTGCGGGCAATCAGCCCCAGCATTTT
CDR3 protein: CASSQGAAGNQPQHF

clone size: .
CDR3 length: 15
J gene: TRBJ2-5
V gene: TRBV27
D gene: TRBD2
CDR3 DNA: TGTGCCAGCAGTGGGGACTACCCGTACCAAGAGACCCAGTACTTC
CDR3 protein: CASSGDYPYQETQYF

clone size: .
CDR3 length: 16
J gene: TRBJ2-1
V gene: TRBV6-5
D gene: .
CDR3 DNA: TGTGCCAGCAGTTACTCGTCAGGAAAGTGGGGCGATGAGCAGTTCTTC
CDR3 protein: CASSYSSGKWGDEQFF

clone size: .
CDR3 length: 14
J gene: TRBJ2-7
V gene: TRBV9
D gene: .
CDR3 DNA: TGTGCCAGCAGCGTAGCAGGGACTGAGTACGAGCAGTACTTC
CDR3 protein: CASSVAGTEYEQYF

clone size: .
CDR3 length: 18
J gene: TRBJ2-5
V gene: TRBV24-1
D gene: TRBD1
CDR3 DNA: TGTGCCACCAGTGATTGGACAGGGGTCGAAGCCGACCAAGAGACCCAGTACTTC
CDR3 protein: CATSDWTGVEADQETQYF